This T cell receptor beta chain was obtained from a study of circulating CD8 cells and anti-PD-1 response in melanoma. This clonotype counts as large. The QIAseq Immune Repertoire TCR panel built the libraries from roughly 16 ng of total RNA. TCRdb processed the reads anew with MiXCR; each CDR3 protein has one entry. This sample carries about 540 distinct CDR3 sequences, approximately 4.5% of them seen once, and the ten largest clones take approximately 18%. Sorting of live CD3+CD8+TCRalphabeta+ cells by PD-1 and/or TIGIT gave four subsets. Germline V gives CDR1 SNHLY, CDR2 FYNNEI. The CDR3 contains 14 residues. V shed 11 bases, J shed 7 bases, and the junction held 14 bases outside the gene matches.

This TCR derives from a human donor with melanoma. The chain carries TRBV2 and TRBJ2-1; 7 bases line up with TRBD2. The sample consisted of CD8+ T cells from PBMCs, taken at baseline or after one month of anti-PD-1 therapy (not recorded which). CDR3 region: CAGSPARGMNEQFF. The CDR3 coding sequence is TGTGCCGGAAGCCCTGCGCGGGGGATGAATGAGCAGTTCTTC.